The 3 T cell receptor beta chains presented below share a single source sample, sequenced in a study of cytomegalovirus exposure and HLA in healthy donors. PCR involved 60 Vbeta and 13 Jbeta primers. The protocol was immunoSEQ multiplex PCR, while the TCRdb copy is restricted to in-frame clones and leaves out a portion. The sample has 150,000 to 200,000 clones; almost 80% are singletons. Material: PBMCs. Receptor source: a man between 18 and 35 years old in good health and CMV-seropositive.

The V call is TRBV7-9, the J call TRBJ1-4, with 10 bases matching TRBD1. With 6 bases clipped from V and 12 bases from J, the junction kept 7 bases outside the gene matches. Per germline, CDR1 SEHNR and CDR2 FQNEAQ (reference sequence). This CDR3 is built from 13 residues. CDR3 bases: TGTGCCAGCAGAGACAATGACAGGGGGCAACTGTTTTTT. It specifies CASRDNDRGQLFF.

This chain links TRBV15 with TRBJ2-1, with TRBD2 matching 7 bases. CDR3 length: 17 residues. Trimming cost V 0 bases and J 2 bases; bases outside gene matches: 7. Germline CDR1 LNHNV, CDR2 YYDKDF (reference sequence). In DNA form, the CDR3 reads TGTGCCACCAGCAGAGATAGGGGAGGGGACGCCTACAATGAGCAGTTCTTC. Translated, it gives CATSRDRGGDAYNEQFF.

The chain uses TRBV7-9 and TRBJ1-4; D may be TRBD1 (6 bases). V dropped 3 bases and J dropped 7 bases, with 15 bases sitting between them. Germline V gene lookup returns CDR1 SEHNR and CDR2 FQNEAQ (reference sequence). The CDR3 has 15 residues. The CDR3 nucleotides read TGTGCCAGCAGCTTCGCAGGGGTTTGGGGTGAAAAACTGTTTTTT. It yields the protein CASSFAGVWGEKLFF.